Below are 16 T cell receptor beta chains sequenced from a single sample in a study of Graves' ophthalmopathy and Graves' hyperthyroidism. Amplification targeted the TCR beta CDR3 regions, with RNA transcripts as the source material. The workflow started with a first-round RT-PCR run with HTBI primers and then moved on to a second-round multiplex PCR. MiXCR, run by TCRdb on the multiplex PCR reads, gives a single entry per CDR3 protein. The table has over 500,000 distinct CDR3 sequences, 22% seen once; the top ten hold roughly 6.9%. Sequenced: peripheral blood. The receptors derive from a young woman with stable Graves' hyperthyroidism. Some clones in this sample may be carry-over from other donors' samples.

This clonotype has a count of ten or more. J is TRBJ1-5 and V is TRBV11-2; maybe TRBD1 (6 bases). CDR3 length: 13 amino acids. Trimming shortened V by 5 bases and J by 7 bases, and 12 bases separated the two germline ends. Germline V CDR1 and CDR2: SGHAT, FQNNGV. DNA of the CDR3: TGTGCCAGCAGCGTACAGGGTGTCCAGCCCCAGCATTTT. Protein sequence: CASSVQGVQPQHF.

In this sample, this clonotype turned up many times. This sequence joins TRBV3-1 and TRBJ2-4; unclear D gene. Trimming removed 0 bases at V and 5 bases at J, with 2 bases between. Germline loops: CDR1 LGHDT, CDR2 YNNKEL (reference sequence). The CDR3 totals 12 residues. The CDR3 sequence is CASSQDQNIQYF. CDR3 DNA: TGTGCCAGCAGCCAAGACCAAAACATTCAGTACTTC.

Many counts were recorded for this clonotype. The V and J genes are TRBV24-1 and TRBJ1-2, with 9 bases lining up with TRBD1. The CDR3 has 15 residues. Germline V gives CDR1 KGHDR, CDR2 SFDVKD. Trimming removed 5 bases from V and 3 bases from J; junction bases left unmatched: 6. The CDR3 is CATSGPGQGYYGYTF. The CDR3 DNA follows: TGTGCCACCAGTGGCCCGGGACAGGGATACTATGGCTACACCTTC.

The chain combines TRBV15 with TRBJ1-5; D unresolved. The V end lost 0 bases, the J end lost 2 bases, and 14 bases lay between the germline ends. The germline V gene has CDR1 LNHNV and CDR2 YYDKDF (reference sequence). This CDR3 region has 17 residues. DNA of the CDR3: TGTGCCACCAGCAGAGATCCAGCCGGCCGGGGCAATCAGCCCCAGCATTTT. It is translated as CATSRDPAGRGNQPQHF.

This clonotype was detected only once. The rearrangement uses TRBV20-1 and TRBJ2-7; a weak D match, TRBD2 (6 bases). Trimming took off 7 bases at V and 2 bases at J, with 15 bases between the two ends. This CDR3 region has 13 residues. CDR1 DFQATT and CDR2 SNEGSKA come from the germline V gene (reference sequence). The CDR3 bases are TGCAGTGGGAGCCGAGGGACTCCCTACGAGCAGTACTTC. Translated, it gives CSGSRGTPYEQYF.

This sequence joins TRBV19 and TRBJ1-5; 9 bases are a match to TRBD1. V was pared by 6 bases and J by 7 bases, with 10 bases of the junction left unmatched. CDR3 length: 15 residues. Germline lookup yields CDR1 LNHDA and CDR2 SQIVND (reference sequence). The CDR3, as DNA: TGTGCCAGTAGCCCGGACAGGGGTGGGCAACAGCCCCAGCATTTT. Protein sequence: CASSPDRGGQQPQHF.

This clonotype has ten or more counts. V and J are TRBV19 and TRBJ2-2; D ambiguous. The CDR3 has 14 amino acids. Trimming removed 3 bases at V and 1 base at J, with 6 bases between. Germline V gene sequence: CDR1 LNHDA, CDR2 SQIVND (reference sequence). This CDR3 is CASSISQNTGELFF. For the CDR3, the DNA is TGTGCCAGTAGTATTAGTCAGAACACCGGGGAGCTGTTTTTT. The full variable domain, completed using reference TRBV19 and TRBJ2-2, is DGGITQSPKYLFRKEGQNVTLSCEQNLNHDAMYWYRQDPGQGLRLIYYSQIVNDFQKGDIAEGYSVSREKKESFPLTVTSAQKNPTAFYLCASSISQNTGELFFGEGSRLTVL.

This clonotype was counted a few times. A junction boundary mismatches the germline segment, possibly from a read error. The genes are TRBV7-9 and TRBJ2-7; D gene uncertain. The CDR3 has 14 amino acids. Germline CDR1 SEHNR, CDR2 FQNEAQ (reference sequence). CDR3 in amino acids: CASSSGTPSYEQCF. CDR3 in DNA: TGTGCCAGCAGTTCCGGAACTCCAAGTTACGAGCAGTGCTTC. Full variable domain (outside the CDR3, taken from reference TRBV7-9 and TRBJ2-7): DTGVSQNPRHKITKRGQNVTFRCDPISEHNRLYWYRQTLGQGPEFLTYFQNEAQLEKSRLLSDRFSAERPKGSFSTLEIQRTEQGDSAMYLCASSSGTPSYEQCFGPGTRLTVT.

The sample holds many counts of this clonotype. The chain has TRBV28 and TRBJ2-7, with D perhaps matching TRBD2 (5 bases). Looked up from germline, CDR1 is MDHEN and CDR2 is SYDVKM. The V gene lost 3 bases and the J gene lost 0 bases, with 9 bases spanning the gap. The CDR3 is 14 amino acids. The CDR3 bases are TGTGCCAGCAGTTTCCAGCGGCTCTCCTACGAGCAGTACTTC. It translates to CASSFQRLSYEQYF.

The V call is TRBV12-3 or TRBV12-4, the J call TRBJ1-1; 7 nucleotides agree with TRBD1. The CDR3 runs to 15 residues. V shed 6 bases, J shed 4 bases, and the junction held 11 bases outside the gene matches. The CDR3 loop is CASRDNRQGGTEAFF. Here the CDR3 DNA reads TGTGCCAGCAGGGACAACCGACAGGGCGGCACTGAAGCTTTCTTT.

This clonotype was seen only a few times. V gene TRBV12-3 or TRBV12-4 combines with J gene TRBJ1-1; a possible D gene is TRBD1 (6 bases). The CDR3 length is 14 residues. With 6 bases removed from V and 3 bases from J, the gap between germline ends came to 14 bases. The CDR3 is CASSLDRLYTEAFF. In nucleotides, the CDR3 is TGTGCCAGCAGCCTAGACAGGTTATACACTGAAGCTTTCTTT.

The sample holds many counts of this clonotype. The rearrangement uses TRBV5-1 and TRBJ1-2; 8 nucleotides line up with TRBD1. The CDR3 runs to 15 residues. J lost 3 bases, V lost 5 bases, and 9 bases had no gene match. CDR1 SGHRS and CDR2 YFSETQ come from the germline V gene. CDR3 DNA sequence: TGCGCCAGCAGAAAATCTGGACAGGGAGACTATGGCTACACCTTC. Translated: CASRKSGQGDYGYTF.

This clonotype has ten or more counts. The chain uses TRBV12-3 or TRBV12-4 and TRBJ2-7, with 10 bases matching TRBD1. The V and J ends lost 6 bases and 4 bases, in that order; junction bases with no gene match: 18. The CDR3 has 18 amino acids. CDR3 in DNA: TGTGCCAGCAGCCTGACGTATCCCGCGGACAGGGGGGGTTACGAGCAGTACTTC. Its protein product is CASSLTYPADRGGYEQYF.

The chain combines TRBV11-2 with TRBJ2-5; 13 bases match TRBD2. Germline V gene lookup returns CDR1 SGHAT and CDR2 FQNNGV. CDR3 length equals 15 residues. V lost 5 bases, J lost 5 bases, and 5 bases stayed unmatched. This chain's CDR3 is CASSEGLAGWETQYF. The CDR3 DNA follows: TGTGCCAGCAGCGAGGGACTAGCGGGATGGGAGACCCAGTACTTC. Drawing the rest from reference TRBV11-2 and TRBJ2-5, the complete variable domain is EAGVAQSPRYKIIEKRQSVAFWCNPISGHATLYWYQQILGQGPKLLIQFQNNGVVDDSQLPKDRFSAERLKGVDSTLKIQPAKLEDSAVYLCASSEGLAGWETQYFGPGTRLLVL.

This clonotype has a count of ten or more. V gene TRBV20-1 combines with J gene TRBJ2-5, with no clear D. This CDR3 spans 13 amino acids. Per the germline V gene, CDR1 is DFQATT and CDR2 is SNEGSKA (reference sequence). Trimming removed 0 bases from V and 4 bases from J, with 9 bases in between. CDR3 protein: CSARDWAGETQYF. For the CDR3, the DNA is TGCAGTGCTAGAGATTGGGCAGGAGAGACCCAGTACTTC.

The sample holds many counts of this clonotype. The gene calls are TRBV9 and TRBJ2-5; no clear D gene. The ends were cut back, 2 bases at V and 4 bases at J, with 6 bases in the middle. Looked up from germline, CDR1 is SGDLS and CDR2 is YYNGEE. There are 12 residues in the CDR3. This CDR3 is CASSVIGETQYF. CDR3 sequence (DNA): TGTGCCAGCAGCGTCATTGGAGAGACCCAGTACTTC.